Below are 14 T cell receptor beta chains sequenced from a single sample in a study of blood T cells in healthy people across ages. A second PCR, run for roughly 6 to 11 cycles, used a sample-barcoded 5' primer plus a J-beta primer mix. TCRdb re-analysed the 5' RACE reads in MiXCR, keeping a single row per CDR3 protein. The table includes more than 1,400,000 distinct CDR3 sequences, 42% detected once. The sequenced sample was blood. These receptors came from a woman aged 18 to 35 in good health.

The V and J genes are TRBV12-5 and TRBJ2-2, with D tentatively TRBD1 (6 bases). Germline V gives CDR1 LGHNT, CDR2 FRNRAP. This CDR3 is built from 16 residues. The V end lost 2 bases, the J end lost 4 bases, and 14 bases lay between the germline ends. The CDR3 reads CASGLRQGSSTGELFF. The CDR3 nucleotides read TGTGCTAGTGGTTTGAGGCAGGGGTCGAGCACCGGGGAGCTGTTTTTT.

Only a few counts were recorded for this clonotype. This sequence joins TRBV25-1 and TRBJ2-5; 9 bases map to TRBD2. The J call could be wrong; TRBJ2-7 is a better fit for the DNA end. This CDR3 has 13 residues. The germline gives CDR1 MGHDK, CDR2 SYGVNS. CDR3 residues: CASGLAGGHEQYF. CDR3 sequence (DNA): TGTGCCAGCGGTTTGGCGGGAGGGCACGAGCAGTACTTC.

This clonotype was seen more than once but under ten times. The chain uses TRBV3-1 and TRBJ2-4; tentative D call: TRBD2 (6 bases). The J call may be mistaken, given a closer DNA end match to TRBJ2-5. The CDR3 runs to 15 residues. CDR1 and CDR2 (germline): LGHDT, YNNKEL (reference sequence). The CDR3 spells CASSRDLVGGGTQYF. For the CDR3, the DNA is TGTGCCAGCAGCCGGGACTTGGTCGGAGGAGGGACCCAGTACTTC.

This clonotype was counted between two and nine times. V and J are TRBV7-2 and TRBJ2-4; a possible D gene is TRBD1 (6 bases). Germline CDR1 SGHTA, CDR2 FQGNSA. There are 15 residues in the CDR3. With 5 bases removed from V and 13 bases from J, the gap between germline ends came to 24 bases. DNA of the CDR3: TGTGCCAGCAGCGGAGGACAGAGAGTTACGTCCCAGCAGTACTTC. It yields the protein CASSGGQRVTSQQYF.

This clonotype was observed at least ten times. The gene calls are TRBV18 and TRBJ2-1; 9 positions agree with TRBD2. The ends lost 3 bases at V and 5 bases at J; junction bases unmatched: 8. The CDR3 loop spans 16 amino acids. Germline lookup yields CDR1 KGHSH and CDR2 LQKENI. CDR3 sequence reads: CASSPPGTSLHNEQFF. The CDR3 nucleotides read TGTGCCAGCTCACCGCCCGGGACTAGCCTTCACAATGAGCAGTTCTTC.

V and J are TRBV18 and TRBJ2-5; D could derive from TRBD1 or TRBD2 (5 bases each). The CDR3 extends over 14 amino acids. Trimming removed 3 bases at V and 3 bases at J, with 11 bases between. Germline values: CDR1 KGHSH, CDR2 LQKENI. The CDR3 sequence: CASSPGTPKETQYF. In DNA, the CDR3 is TGTGCCAGCTCACCCGGGACCCCAAAAGAGACCCAGTACTTC.

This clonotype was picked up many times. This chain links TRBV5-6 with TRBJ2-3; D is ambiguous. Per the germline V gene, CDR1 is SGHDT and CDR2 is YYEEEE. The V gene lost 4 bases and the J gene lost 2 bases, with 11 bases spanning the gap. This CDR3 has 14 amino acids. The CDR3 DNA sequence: TGTGCCAGCAGCATCCGTGTCCTCACAGATACGCAGTATTTT. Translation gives CASSIRVLTDTQYF.

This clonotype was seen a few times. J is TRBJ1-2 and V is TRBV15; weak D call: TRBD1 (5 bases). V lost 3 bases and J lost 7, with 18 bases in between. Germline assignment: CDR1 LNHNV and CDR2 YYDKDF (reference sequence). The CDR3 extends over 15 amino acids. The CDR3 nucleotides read TGTGCCACCAGCAGCCCATATCGGGGGGTTTCTGGCTACACCTTC. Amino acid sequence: CATSSPYRGVSGYTF.

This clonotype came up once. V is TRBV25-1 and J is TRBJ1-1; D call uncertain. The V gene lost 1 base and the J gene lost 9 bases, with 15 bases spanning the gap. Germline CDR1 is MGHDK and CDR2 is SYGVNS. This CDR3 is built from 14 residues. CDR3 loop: CASSESGALPQAFF. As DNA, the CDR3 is TGTGCCAGCAGTGAATCCGGCGCGCTCCCACAAGCTTTCTTT.

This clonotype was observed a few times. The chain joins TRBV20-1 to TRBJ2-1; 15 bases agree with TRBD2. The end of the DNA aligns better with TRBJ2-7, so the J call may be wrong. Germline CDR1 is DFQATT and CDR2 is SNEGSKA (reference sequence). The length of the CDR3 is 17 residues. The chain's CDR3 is CSARGGSGTSGGNEQYF. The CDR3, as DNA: TGCAGTGCTAGAGGCGGCTCCGGGACTAGCGGGGGGAATGAGCAGTACTTC.

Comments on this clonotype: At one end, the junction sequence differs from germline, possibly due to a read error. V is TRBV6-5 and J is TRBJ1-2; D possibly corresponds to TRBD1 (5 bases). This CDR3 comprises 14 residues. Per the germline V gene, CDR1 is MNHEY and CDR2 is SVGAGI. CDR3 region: CANSDYRDRGGYTF. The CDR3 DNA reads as TGTGCCAACAGTGACTACCGGGACCGGGGTGGCTACACCTTC.

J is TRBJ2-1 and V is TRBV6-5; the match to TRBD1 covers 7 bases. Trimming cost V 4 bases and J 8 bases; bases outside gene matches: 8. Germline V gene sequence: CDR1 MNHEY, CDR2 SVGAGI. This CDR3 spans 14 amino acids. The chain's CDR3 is CASSWRTGSHEQFF. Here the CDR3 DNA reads TGTGCCAGCAGTTGGCGGACAGGTTCCCATGAGCAGTTCTTC.

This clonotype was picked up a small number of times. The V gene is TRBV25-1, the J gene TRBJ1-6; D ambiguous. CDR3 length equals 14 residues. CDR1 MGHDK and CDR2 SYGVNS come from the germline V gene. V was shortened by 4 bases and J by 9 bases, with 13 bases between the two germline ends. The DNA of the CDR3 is TGTGCCAGCAGTGGGGAAGTTAGTCGTTCACCCCTCCACTTT. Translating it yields CASSGEVSRSPLHF.

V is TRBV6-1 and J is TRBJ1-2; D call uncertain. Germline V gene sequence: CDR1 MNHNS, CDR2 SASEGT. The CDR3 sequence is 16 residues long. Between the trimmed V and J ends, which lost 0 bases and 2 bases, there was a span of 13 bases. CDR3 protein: CASSEAVWADNYGYTF. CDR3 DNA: TGTGCCAGCAGTGAAGCGGTATGGGCAGACAACTATGGCTACACCTTC.